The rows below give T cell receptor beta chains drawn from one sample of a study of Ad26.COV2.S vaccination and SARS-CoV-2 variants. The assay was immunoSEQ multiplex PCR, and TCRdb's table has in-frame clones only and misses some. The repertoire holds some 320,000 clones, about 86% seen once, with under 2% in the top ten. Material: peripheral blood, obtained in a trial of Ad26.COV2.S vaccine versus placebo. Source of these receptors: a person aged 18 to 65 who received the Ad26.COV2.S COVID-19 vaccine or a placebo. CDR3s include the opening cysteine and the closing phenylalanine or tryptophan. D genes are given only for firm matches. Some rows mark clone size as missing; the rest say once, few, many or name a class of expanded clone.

CDR3: CASSAQPGRIETQYF; DNA: TGTGCCAGCAGCGCCCAACCGGGACGGATAGAGACCCAGTACTTC; D: .; V: TRBV7-2; J: TRBJ2-5; size: .; length: 15
CDR3: CASSQGSGNQPQHF; DNA: TGTGCCAGCAGCCAAGGCTCAGGCAATCAGCCCCAGCATTTT; D: .; V: TRBV3-1/TRBV3-2; J: TRBJ1-5; size: once; length: 14
CDR3: CASSLNSGQETQYF; DNA: TGTGCCAGCAGCTTAAATAGCGGCCAAGAGACCCAGTACTTC; D: .; V: TRBV7-2; J: TRBJ2-5; size: .; length: 14
CDR3: CASSLGVSTDTQYF; DNA: TGTGCCAGCAGCTTGGGGGTTTCCACAGATACGCAGTATTTT; D: .; V: TRBV5-4; J: TRBJ2-3; size: .; length: 14
CDR3: CASSLTGQGYNEQFF; DNA: TGCGCCAGCAGCTTGACGGGACAGGGTTACAATGAGCAGTTCTTC; D: TRBD1; V: TRBV5-1; J: TRBJ2-1; size: .; length: 15
CDR3: CASSPYLAGLNTDTQYF; DNA: TGTGCCAGCAGCCCTTATTTAGCGGGGCTTAACACAGATACGCAGTATTTT; D: TRBD2; V: TRBV3-1/TRBV3-2; J: TRBJ2-3; size: once; length: 17
CDR3: CASSQRVSYEQYF; DNA: TGCGCCAGCAGCCAAAGGGTCTCCTACGAGCAGTACTTC; D: .; V: TRBV4-3; J: TRBJ2-7; size: .; length: 13
CDR3: CASSSGQALETQYF; DNA: TGCGCCAGCAGCTCGGGACAGGCACTAGAGACCCAGTACTTC; D: TRBD1; V: TRBV5-1; J: TRBJ2-5; size: .; length: 14
CDR3: CAWSGTQSKNIQYF; DNA: TGTGCCTGGAGTGGGACACAGAGCAAAAACATTCAGTACTTC; D: .; V: TRBV30; J: TRBJ2-4; size: .; length: 14
CDR3: CASSIVDRDAYGYTF; DNA: TGTGCCAGTAGTATCGTGGACAGGGATGCCTATGGCTACACCTTC; D: TRBD1; V: TRBV19; J: TRBJ1-2; size: .; length: 15
CDR3: CASSEATAGGQETQYF; DNA: TGTGCCAGCAGTGAAGCAACGGCGGGGGGGCAAGAGACCCAGTACTTC; D: TRBD2; V: TRBV2; J: TRBJ2-5; size: .; length: 16
CDR3: CASSLRGQLTSPGAFF; DNA: TGTGCCAGCAGCTTACGGGGCCAGCTAACCTCTCCGGGGGCTTTCTTT; D: .; V: TRBV7-8; J: TRBJ1-1; size: .; length: 16
CDR3: CASSVTQGAMGNTEAFF; DNA: TGTGCCAGTAGTGTAACCCAGGGGGCGATGGGGAACACTGAAGCTTTCTTT; D: TRBD1; V: TRBV19; J: TRBJ1-1; size: .; length: 17
CDR3: CASSGQGGTEAFF; DNA: TGTGCCAGCAGCGGACAGGGGGGCACTGAAGCTTTCTTT; D: TRBD1; V: TRBV7-2; J: TRBJ1-1; size: few; length: 13
CDR3: CATREDRGPGGYTF; DNA: TGTGCCACCCGGGAAGACAGGGGGCCCGGTGGCTACACCTTC; D: TRBD1; V: TRBV19; J: TRBJ1-2; size: .; length: 14
CDR3: CASSGSNTGELFF; DNA: TGTGCCAGCAGCGGATCGAACACCGGGGAGCTGTTTTTT; D: .; V: TRBV7-3; J: TRBJ2-2; size: once; length: 13